A single sample gave rise to the 18 T cell receptor beta chains below, sequenced in a study of cytomegalovirus exposure and HLA in healthy donors. TCRdb keeps only in-frame clones here, not all; method: immunoSEQ multiplex PCR. This table holds 150,000 or so clones, approximately 89% found once. Sample: PBMCs. These receptor sequences come from a woman younger than 35 in good health and CMV-seropositive.

The rearrangement links TRBV15 to TRBJ2-4, with D possibly matching TRBD2 (7 bases). The CDR3 is 13 amino acids. Germline V gene sequence: CDR1 LNHNV, CDR2 YYDKDF (reference sequence). V lost 1 base and J lost 7, with 8 bases in between. For the CDR3, the DNA is TGTGCCACCAGCAGAGGCGGGGGCAACATTCAGTACTTC. Translating it yields CATSRGGGNIQYF.

V and J are TRBV19 and TRBJ2-7; TRBD2 might be the D (6 bases). CDR3 length: 15 residues. Germline assignment: CDR1 LNHDA and CDR2 SQIVND (reference sequence). The ends were cut back, 7 bases at V and 0 bases at J, with 16 bases in the middle. In DNA, the CDR3 is TGTGCCAGTACCCTAAGGAGGGTCAGCTCCTACGAGCAGTACTTC. This translates into CASTLRRVSSYEQYF.

The chain employs TRBV19 and TRBJ2-3; D ambiguous. Germline-derived CDR1 and CDR2 are LNHDA and SQIVND (reference sequence). V was pared by 4 bases and J by 0 bases, with 8 bases between. The length of the CDR3 is 14 residues. The CDR3 loop reads CASSTLPSTDTQYF. CDR3 sequence (DNA): TGTGCCAGTAGTACCCTCCCGAGCACAGATACGCAGTATTTT.

This clone came up once. V is TRBV30 and J is TRBJ2-5; maybe TRBD2 (5 bases). The V end lost 0 bases, the J end lost 1 base, and 12 bases lay between the germline ends. The CDR3 spans 15 residues. Per germline, CDR1 GTSNPN and CDR2 SVGIG (reference sequence). The CDR3 reads CAWSVPGVGQETQYF. The CDR3 bases are TGTGCCTGGAGTGTTCCCGGGGTCGGCCAAGAGACCCAGTACTTC.

The genes are TRBV27 and TRBJ2-3; D remains ambiguous. The CDR3 sequence is 14 residues long. Trimming left V 5 bases short and J 6 bases short, with 15 bases between. CDR1 is MNHEY, CDR2 SMNVEV, per germline (reference sequence). DNA for the CDR3: TGTGCCAGCAGTCTCCGGCCCCGGCGGGATACGCAGTATTTT. This encodes CASSLRPRRDTQYF.

The chain uses TRBV7-2 and TRBJ2-3, with a weak D call TRBD2 (7 bases). This CDR3 region has 18 residues. Trimming shortened V by 1 base and J by 0 bases, and 17 bases separated the two germline ends. In germline, CDR1 is SGHTA, CDR2 FQGNSA. This CDR3 reads CASSLVSSGGPSTDTQYF. The CDR3 region has the DNA TGTGCCAGCAGCTTAGTTTCTTCGGGGGGCCCCAGCACAGATACGCAGTATTTT.

The genes are TRBV5-4 and TRBJ2-1; 9 bases fit TRBD1. The CDR3 loop spans 15 amino acids. CDR1 and CDR2 from the germline V gene are SGHNT and YYREEE (reference sequence). Germline trimming cut 5 bases from V and 4 bases from J; bases unmatched to any gene: 7. As DNA, the CDR3 is TGTGCCAGCAGTGTCGGACAGGGGACATACAATGAGCAGTTCTTC. Its protein is CASSVGQGTYNEQFF.

V and J are TRBV28 and TRBJ2-3, with 9 positions matching TRBD2. The CDR3 extends over 17 amino acids. CDR1 is MDHEN, CDR2 SYDVKM, per germline. The V gene end was trimmed by 6 bases and the J gene end by 4 bases; junction bases not matched to a gene: 14. The CDR3 is CASSYPPRLADPDTQYF. Here the CDR3 DNA reads TGTGCCAGCAGCTATCCCCCGAGACTAGCGGACCCAGATACGCAGTATTTT.

J is TRBJ1-5 and V is TRBV28; 7 bases are a match to TRBD1. The CDR3 length is 15 residues. Germline V lookup: CDR1 MDHEN, CDR2 SYDVKM. Losses at the gene ends were 5 bases for V and 6 bases for J; bases not matched to a gene: 10. The CDR3 region is CASSPPGGLTQPQHF. Here the CDR3 DNA reads TGTGCCAGCAGTCCCCCAGGGGGGCTGACTCAGCCCCAGCATTTT.

This clone has a single count. This sequence joins TRBV28 and TRBJ1-5; D is uncertain. CDR3 length: 14 amino acids. The germline CDR1 and CDR2 sequences are MDHEN and SYDVKM. V was trimmed by 3 bases and J by 5 bases, leaving 11 bases between them. The CDR3 DNA sequence: TGTGCCAGCAGTTTGGGCAGATACCATCAGCCCCAGCATTTT. Amino acids: CASSLGRYHQPQHF.

The chain employs TRBV27 and TRBJ1-1, with D maybe TRBD1 (5 bases). CDR3 length: 13 residues. Germline assignment: CDR1 MNHEY and CDR2 SMNVEV (reference sequence). V was pared by 6 bases and J by 0 bases, with 8 bases between. The DNA for the CDR3 is TGTGCCAGCAGAATGACAGTGAACACTGAAGCTTTCTTT. This codes for CASRMTVNTEAFF.

V gene TRBV5-1 combines with J gene TRBJ2-1; 11 bases line up with TRBD2. The CDR3 is 18 amino acids. CDR1 and CDR2 from the germline V gene are SGHRS and YFSETQ. After removal of 5 bases from V and 5 bases from J, the junction contained 15 bases not matched to a gene. DNA for the CDR3: TGCGCCAGCAGTTTTAGCGGGGGGGCCGCGTTGGGGAACAATGAGCAGTTCTTC. Its translation: CASSFSGGAALGNNEQFF. The full variable domain, completed using reference TRBV5-1 and TRBJ2-1, is KAGVTQTPRYLIKTRGQQVTLSCSPISGHRSVSWYQQTPGQGLQFLFEYFSETQRNKGNFPGRFSGRQFSNSRSEMNVSTLELGDSALYLCASSFSGGAALGNNEQFFGPGTRLTVL.

V and J are TRBV14 and TRBJ2-3, with 7 nucleotides matching TRBD2. The CDR3 consists of 16 residues. The V gene end was trimmed by 4 bases and the J gene end by 7 bases; junction bases not matched to a gene: 14. Germline V gives CDR1 SGHDN, CDR2 FVKESK. CDR3 sequence reads: CASSRHWLAAQNTQYF. In DNA, the CDR3 is TGTGCCAGCAGCCGACATTGGCTAGCGGCACAAAATACGCAGTATTTT.

This clone has just a few counts. The chain couples TRBV10-2 to TRBJ2-3; possible D gene TRBD2, 6 bases. The CDR3 runs 13 residues. Looked up from germline, CDR1 is WSHSY and CDR2 is SAAADI. Trimming stripped 4 bases from V and 6 bases from J, with 11 bases between. The DNA of the CDR3 is TGCGCCAGCAGTGTTGGCAGCGGGGATACGCAGTATTTT. Translating gives CASSVGSGDTQYF.

CDR3 in DNA: TGTGCCAGCAGCGGACGGACTGGGGTGGGCCCACCCCTCCACTTT. This translates into CASSGRTGVGPPLHF. This sequence joins TRBV9 and TRBJ1-6; D is uncertain. CDR3 length equals 15 residues. Trimming removed 3 bases at V and 11 bases at J, with 18 bases between. Germline CDR1 reads SGDLS; CDR2 reads YYNGEE.

V usage is TRBV7-9 and J usage is TRBJ2-1, with 7 positions matching TRBD1. Per the germline V gene, CDR1 is SEHNR and CDR2 is FQNEAQ (reference sequence). The V and J ends lost 5 bases and 6 bases, in that order; junction bases with no gene match: 13. The CDR3 contains 16 residues. CDR3 sequence (DNA): TGTGCCAGCAGCCCTATGTTCCGGACAGGACTCAATGAGCAGTTCTTC. Protein sequence: CASSPMFRTGLNEQFF.

In the case of this clone: Its ends do not fully match the called genes, so a read error is possible. The chain couples TRBV6-5 to TRBJ1-1; D remains ambiguous. Germline V gives CDR1 MNHEY, CDR2 SVGAGI. The CDR3 has 15 amino acids. CDR3: CASSSRGRKNIEAFF. In nucleotides, the CDR3 is TGTGCCAGCAGCTCTCGAGGGCGGAAGAACATTGAAGCTTTCTTT.

The chain has TRBV28 and TRBJ2-7; 7 bases map to TRBD1. Germline V lookup: CDR1 MDHEN, CDR2 SYDVKM. V lost 1 base, J lost 0 bases, and 3 bases stayed unmatched. The CDR3 is 15 amino acids. The CDR3 region is CASSLYRDSSYEQYF. In DNA, the CDR3 is TGTGCCAGCAGTTTATACCGGGACAGCTCCTACGAGCAGTACTTC.